These T cell receptor beta chains were read from a single sample in a study of T cell repertoires in ileal Crohn's disease. TCRdb keeps only in-frame clones here, not all; method: immunoSEQ multiplex PCR. The top ten hold 9% to 12% of the sample, which has approximately 18,000 clones, roughly 80% seen once. Sequencing input: ileal tissue. These TCRs come from an adult with Crohn's disease. CDR3s include the opening cysteine and the closing phenylalanine or tryptophan. The D gene is left open where the match is weak. Where a row states a size, it is once, few, many or the class of an expanded clone; other rows omit it.

abundance	len	v_gene	j_gene	d_gene	CDR3nt	CDR3aa
few	14	TRBV6-5	TRBJ2-7	TRBD1	TGTGCCAGCATGGGTGGGACAGGGGGCTACGAGCAGTACTTC	CASMGGTGGYEQYF
-	16	TRBV27	TRBJ2-1	TRBD1	TGTGCCAGCAGCCCACGACAGGGGGGTTCCTACAATGAGCAGTTCTTC	CASSPRQGGSYNEQFF
few	14	TRBV9	TRBJ1-4	-	TGTGCCAGCAGCGTGACAAGCAATAATGAAAAACTGTTTTTT	CASSVTSNNEKLFF
-	19	TRBV14	TRBJ1-6	TRBD1	TGTGCCAGCAGCCAAGAGAAGGGGGACAGGGGTTTTCGGAATTCACCCCTCCACTTT	CASSQEKGDRGFRNSPLHF
-	15	TRBV2	TRBJ2-3	TRBD1	TGTGCCAGCAGCCCAGGGACAGCAAGCACAGATACGCAGTATTTT	CASSPGTASTDTQYF
-	16	TRBV11-3	TRBJ2-3	-	TGTGCCAGCAGCTTAGGACTCTATGGGTTCACAGATACGCAGTATTTT	CASSLGLYGFTDTQYF
-	15	TRBV9	TRBJ1-6	-	TGTGCCAGCAGCGTAGCTGGCAGGCTTAATTCACCCCTCCACTTT	CASSVAGRLNSPLHF
-	15	TRBV18	TRBJ2-2	TRBD2	TGTGCCAGCTCATCTAGCGGATTCAACACCGGGGAGCTGTTTTTT	CASSSSGFNTGELFF
-	12	TRBV6-5	TRBJ1-2	TRBD1	TGTGCCAGCGCGACAGGGGGCGATGGCTACACCTTC	CASATGGDGYTF
-	14	TRBV9	TRBJ1-1	TRBD1	TGTGCCAGCAGCGTGGGACAGATGAACACTGAAGCTTTCTTT	CASSVGQMNTEAFF
-	17	TRBV4-3	TRBJ1-2	TRBD1	TGCGCCAGCAGCCAAGATCGGCCGGGACAGGTTCCCTATGGCTACACCTTC	CASSQDRPGQVPYGYTF
-	16	TRBV5-4	TRBJ2-1	-	TGTGCCAGCAGGGTCCGGGGGGCCCCAACCTACAATGAGCAGTTCTTC	CASRVRGAPTYNEQFF
-	14	TRBV5-1	TRBJ2-7	TRBD1	TGCGCCAGCAGCGCGCCGGGACAGACCTACGAGCAGTACTTC	CASSAPGQTYEQYF
-	15	TRBV4-1	TRBJ1-5	TRBD1	TGCGCCAGCAGCCAAATAGACAGGGACCCAAGGCCCCAGCATTTT	CASSQIDRDPRPQHF
-	15	TRBV2	TRBJ1-5	-	TGTGCCAGCAGTGATCAAGGGGGTCCAAATCAGCCCCAGCATTTT	CASSDQGGPNQPQHF
few	14	TRBV10-3	TRBJ1-4	TRBD1	TGTGCCATCAGTCAGACAGGGTCTAATGAAAAACTGTTTTTT	CAISQTGSNEKLFF
-	14	TRBV18	TRBJ2-2	-	TGTGCCAGCTCACCGACAGTGAACACCGGGGAGCTGTTTTTT	CASSPTVNTGELFF
-	13	TRBV29-1	TRBJ2-2	-	TGCAGCGTTTATTCGGACGGGGCCGGGGAGCTGTTTTTT	CSVYSDGAGELFF
-	13	TRBV11-1	TRBJ1-4	-	TGTACCAGCAGCTTCACGGGAAGCGAAAAACTGTTTTTT	CTSSFTGSEKLFF
-	16	TRBV27	TRBJ2-5	-	TGTGCCAGCAGTTCCCCCTCGGGGGGCCCGGGAGAGACCCAGTACTTC	CASSSPSGGPGETQYF
-	13	TRBV4-2	TRBJ2-4	-	TGTGCCAGCAGCCAAGAACTCATTGGCGGGGCCAACTTC	CASSQELIGGANF
-	11	TRBV10-3	TRBJ2-7	TRBD1	TGTGCCAGTGGACAGGGCTACGAGCAGTACTTC	CASGQGYEQYF
-	14	TRBV7-6	TRBJ1-1	-	TGTGCCAGCAGCTTTGGCGCGGCGAACACTGAAGCTTTCTTT	CASSFGAANTEAFF
-	14	TRBV6-5	TRBJ2-3	-	TGTGCCAGCAGTTACGGTGGCACCACAGATACGCAGTATTTT	CASSYGGTTDTQYF
-	14	TRBV5-4	TRBJ2-3	-	TGTGCCAGCAGCGAGCTACAGGAATCGGATACGCAGTATTTT	CASSELQESDTQYF
-	16	TRBV6-6	TRBJ2-2	TRBD1	TGTGCCAGCAGACCTCCGGGACAGGGGTCCCCCGGGGAGCTGTTTTTT	CASRPPGQGSPGELFF
-	14	TRBV5-8	TRBJ2-7	TRBD1	TGTGCCAGCAGCTTCGGGACAGGGGCCGACGAGCAGTACTTC	CASSFGTGADEQYF
-	12	TRBV19	TRBJ2-1	-	TGTGCCAGTAGAAGGGGCTACAATGAGCAGTTCTTC	CASRRGYNEQFF
-	16	TRBV7-2	TRBJ2-2	TRBD1	TGTGCCAGCAGCTTAACAGGGGGCTCGGGGACCGGGGAGCTGTTTTTT	CASSLTGGSGTGELFF
-	15	TRBV6-6	TRBJ2-5	TRBD2	TGTGCCAGCAACTCCCGCGGGGGGGCACAAGAGACCCAGTACTTC	CASNSRGGAQETQYF
once	19	TRBV7-2	TRBJ1-6	-	TGTGCCAGCAGCTTAGTGGCACAGATAGGAAGCTCCTATAATTCACCCCTCCACTTT	CASSLVAQIGSSYNSPLHF
-	15	TRBV5-6	TRBJ1-1	-	TGTGCCAGCAGCTTGGAAGCAGGGGCCAACACTGAAGCTTTCTTT	CASSLEAGANTEAFF
-	13	TRBV30	TRBJ1-1	-	TGTGCCTGGAGTCTCACAGGGAACACTGAAGCTTTCTTT	CAWSLTGNTEAFF
few	13	TRBV5-4	TRBJ2-7	-	TGTGCCAGCAGCGTACAGGGACCCTACGAGCAGTACTTC	CASSVQGPYEQYF
-	14	TRBV9	TRBJ2-3	-	TGTGCCATCCAAAAGGGGGGGGGCACAGATACGCAGTATTTT	CAIQKGGGTDTQYF
-	16	TRBV6-6	TRBJ2-2	-	TGTGCCAGCAGTTACCAGTCGGGGGAGGACACCGGGGAGCTGTTTTTT	CASSYQSGEDTGELFF
once	19	TRBV7-3	TRBJ2-6	TRBD1	TGTGCCAGCAGCCCCCCTAAGGGGGCCTCCGGCTCTGGGGCCAACGTCCTGACTTTC	CASSPPKGASGSGANVLTF
few	12	TRBV10-2	TRBJ1-2	TRBD1	TGCGCCAGCAGGGTAGGGGGACAGGCGCAAACCTTC	CASRVGGQAQTF
-	15	TRBV4-3	TRBJ1-2	-	TGCGCCAGCAGCCAAGAAGCGGGTCGGGGCTATGGCTACACCTTC	CASSQEAGRGYGYTF
-	13	TRBV7-3	TRBJ1-2	TRBD1	TGTGCCAGCAGCGCCCGGACAGGGGATGGCTACACCTTC	CASSARTGDGYTF
-	18	TRBV7-2	TRBJ2-7	TRBD2	TGTGCCAGCAGCTTATCACACTCTAGCGGGGGGGGGATCTACGAGCAGTACTTC	CASSLSHSSGGGIYEQYF
-	13	TRBV5-5	TRBJ1-4	-	TGTGCCAGCAGCCTGCTACCGGGGGAAAAACTGTTTTTT	CASSLLPGEKLFF
-	12	TRBV5-8	TRBJ1-1	-	TGTGCCAGCAGCTTAGGGGTAACTGAAGCTTTCTTT	CASSLGVTEAFF
-	15	TRBV7-7	TRBJ2-2	TRBD1	TGTGCCAGCAGACCCGACAGGGCGAACACCGGGGAGCTGTTTTTT	CASRPDRANTGELFF
-	19	TRBV11-2	TRBJ2-1	TRBD2	TGTGCCAGCAGCTCGCCACTACTACCTAGCGGGGAGTCCTACAATGAGCAGTTCTTC	CASSSPLLPSGESYNEQFF
-	15	TRBV10-3	TRBJ1-1	-	TGTGCCATCAGGGATAATACAGGGATGGGCACTGAAGCTTTCTTT	CAIRDNTGMGTEAFF
-	13	TRBV6-5	TRBJ1-1	TRBD1	TGTGCCAGCAGCCGTCGGGGACAGGGGAAAGGGTTCTTT	CASSRRGQGKGFF
-	16	TRBV4-3	TRBJ1-5	-	TGCGCCAGCTCTTCACAGTCTGGGTTTAGCAATCAGCCCCAGCATTTT	CASSSQSGFSNQPQHF
few	12	TRBV18	TRBJ2-3	TRBD1	TGTGCCAGCTCGGAACAGGGGGCTACGCAGTATTTT	CASSEQGATQYF
-	15	TRBV7-9	TRBJ2-5	TRBD2	TGTGCCAGCAGCTTACGGGGGGGCCGTTGGGAGACCCAGTACTTC	CASSLRGGRWETQYF
-	16	TRBV5-1	TRBJ1-5	TRBD1	TGCGCCAGCAGCTTGGGGGTAACAGGGGGCGGTCAGCCCCAGCATTTT	CASSLGVTGGGQPQHF
-	13	TRBV11-2	TRBJ1-1	-	TGTGCCAGCAGCTTAATCCCAGACACTGAAGCTTTCTTT	CASSLIPDTEAFF
-	11	TRBV6-1	TRBJ2-3	-	TGTGCCAGCAAGTCGAGGGATACGCAGTATTTT	CASKSRDTQYF
-	13	TRBV30	TRBJ1-1	-	TGTGCCTGGAGCGGGGTGGCGAACACTGAAGCTTTCTTT	CAWSGVANTEAFF
-	17	TRBV7-9	TRBJ1-3	TRBD1	TGTGCCAGCAGCTCCCCTATGGGGACAGAGGCGGGAAACACCATATATTTT	CASSSPMGTEAGNTIYF
-	14	TRBV7-2	TRBJ2-5	-	TGTGCCAGCAGCCTCCGGACTCAGGGGGAGACCCAGTACTTC	CASSLRTQGETQYF
-	11	TRBV6-4	TRBJ1-3	-	TGTGCCAGCAGTGGTCTGAACACCACATATTTT	CASSGLNTTYF
-	16	TRBV5-1	TRBJ2-7	TRBD2	TGCGCCAGCAGCTTGTTGCAAGCGGGGGGGGTCGGCGAGCAGTACTTC	CASSLLQAGGVGEQYF
-	14	TRBV5-1	TRBJ1-1	-	TGCGCCAGCAAACCGGGCAGGGCCAACACTGAAGCTTTCTTT	CASKPGRANTEAFF